One sample yielded the 26 T cell receptor beta chains listed below, sequenced in a study of T cells in Graves' hyperthyroidism and ophthalmopathy. Using RNA transcripts as the source, TCR beta CDR3 regions were amplified. Researchers ran a first-round RT-PCR on the TCR CDR3 using the HTBI primer set. TCRdb processed the multiplex PCR reads anew with MiXCR; each CDR3 protein has one entry. The table shows a few hundred thousand distinct CDR3 sequences, with approximately 14% occurring only once. Sequencing used blood. All receptors derive from a woman in her 30s with Graves' hyperthyroidism.

In its sample, this clonotype was seen many times. This sequence joins TRBV11-2 and TRBJ2-1; 10 bases are a match to TRBD2. The CDR3 runs to 15 residues. Germline CDR1 SGHAT, CDR2 FQNNGV. Trimming cost V 5 bases and J 5 bases; bases outside gene matches: 6. CDR3 sequence: CASSDGTSVHNEQFF. The CDR3 coding sequence is TGTGCCAGCAGCGATGGGACTAGCGTACACAATGAGCAGTTCTTC.

This clonotype was seen at least ten times. The chain has TRBV6-6 and TRBJ2-7; 7 nucleotides line up with TRBD1. CDR1 and CDR2 from the germline V gene are MNHNY and SVGAGI (reference sequence). The CDR3 runs 16 residues. V gave up 0 bases and J gave up 4 bases; unmatched junction bases: 9. CDR3 nucleotides: TGTGCCAGCAGTTACTCGAGGACAGGCGGCTTGTACGAGCAGTACTTC. Its protein is CASSYSRTGGLYEQYF.

This clonotype was counted a few times. The V call is TRBV19, the J call TRBJ2-3; 7 positions agree with TRBD1. Germline V gives CDR1 LNHDA, CDR2 SQIVND (reference sequence). The CDR3 contains 14 residues. Trimming took 8 bases from V and 5 from J; bases not matched to a gene: 10. The CDR3 is CASSSTDRKDTQYF. The CDR3 region has the DNA TGTGCCAGTTCGTCCACGGACAGGAAAGATACGCAGTATTTT.

This clonotype was counted only a few times. The chain is built from TRBV7-9 and TRBJ1-5; D is unclear. Trimming left V 2 bases short and J 3 bases short, with 11 bases between. The germline V gene has CDR1 SEHNR and CDR2 FQNEAQ (reference sequence). The CDR3 consists of 15 residues. CDR3 coding DNA: TGTGCCAGCAGCTTAAGCGAGGGATACAATCAGCCCCAGCATTTT. Protein sequence: CASSLSEGYNQPQHF.

This clonotype was observed many times. The CDR3 protein is CASSGQTNYGYTF. The CDR3 DNA sequence: TGCGCCAGCAGTGGCCAGACCAACTATGGCTACACCTTC. V is TRBV5-1 and J is TRBJ1-2; D gene ambiguous. Between the trimmed V and J ends, which lost 5 bases and 2 bases, there was a span of 10 bases. Per the germline V gene, CDR1 is SGHRS and CDR2 is YFSETQ. The CDR3 extends over 13 amino acids.

This clonotype was found many times. J is TRBJ1-5 and V is TRBV27; 9 positions agree with TRBD1. Looked up from germline, CDR1 is MNHEY and CDR2 is SMNVEV (reference sequence). The CDR3 consists of 17 residues. The trim removed 4 bases at V and 2 bases at J, leaving 9 bases unmatched. CDR3 DNA: TGTGCCAGCAGTTCCCTCGGGACAGGGTTTGGCAATCAGCCCCAGCATTTT. This encodes CASSSLGTGFGNQPQHF.

This chain connects TRBV29-1 to TRBJ1-1; D gene ambiguous. Germline V lookup: CDR1 SQVTM, CDR2 ANQGSEA. This CDR3 comprises 11 residues. The V and J ends lost 4 bases and 0 bases respectively, with 3 bases between them. The CDR3 DNA reads as TGCAGCGTTGTTGTGAACACTGAAGCTTTCTTT. This encodes CSVVVNTEAFF.

V usage is TRBV6-1 and J usage is TRBJ2-2; D gene ambiguous. The CDR3 length is 14 residues. Trimming stripped 5 bases from V and 5 bases from J, with 12 bases between. CDR1 and CDR2 from the germline V gene are MNHNS and SASEGT. In DNA, the CDR3 is TGTGCCAGCAGTCGTAGCTTTTTAACCGGGGAGCTGTTTTTT. Translating it yields CASSRSFLTGELFF.

This sequence joins TRBV6-1 and TRBJ2-2; D is possibly TRBD2 (6 bases). The V gene lost 5 bases and the J gene lost 4 bases, with 17 bases spanning the gap. The CDR3 loop spans 16 amino acids. Germline CDR1 MNHNS, CDR2 SASEGT. The CDR3 sequence: CASSSRGHGGTGELFF. CDR3 nucleotides: TGTGCCAGCAGTTCCCGGGGCCACGGGGGCACCGGGGAGCTGTTTTTT.

This clonotype occurred a few times. This sequence joins TRBV9 and TRBJ2-7; D possibly corresponds to TRBD1 (7 bases). The germline CDR1 and CDR2 sequences are SGDLS and YYNGEE. The CDR3 loop spans 14 amino acids. The V end lost 2 bases, the J end lost 2 bases, and 11 bases lay between the germline ends. The DNA for the CDR3 is TGTGCCAGCAGCGTGGAGGGACAGACCTACGAGCAGTACTTC. The encoded protein is CASSVEGQTYEQYF.

This clonotype was seen at least ten times. The V and J genes are TRBV5-1 and TRBJ1-4, with 7 nucleotides matching TRBD1. This CDR3 is built from 14 residues. The ends lost 4 bases at V and 7 bases at J; junction bases unmatched: 7. Germline loops: CDR1 SGHRS, CDR2 YFSETQ. CDR3 sequence (DNA): TGCGCCAGCAGCCGACAGGGTGACGGTGAAAAACTGTTTTTT. Translated: CASSRQGDGEKLFF. Filled out from reference TRBV5-1 and TRBJ1-4, the complete variable domain reads KAGVTQTPRYLIKTRGQQVTLSCSPISGHRSVSWYQQTPGQGLQFLFEYFSETQRNKGNFPGRFSGRQFSNSRSEMNVSTLELGDSALYLCASSRQGDGEKLFFGSGTQLSVL.

This clonotype was detected only a few times. The chain uses TRBV20-1 and TRBJ1-2; D unclear. CDR1 and CDR2 (germline): DFQATT, SNEGSKA (reference sequence). With 4 bases removed from V and 0 bases from J, the gap between germline ends came to 6 bases. This CDR3 contains 12 residues. CDR3 in DNA: TGCAGTGCTAAGACATCTAACTATGGCTACACCTTC. Translated: CSAKTSNYGYTF.

The rearrangement links TRBV5-4 to TRBJ2-1, with 13 nucleotides matching TRBD2. CDR1 is SGHNT, CDR2 YYREEE, per germline (reference sequence). This CDR3 is built from 16 residues. V lost 4 bases and J lost 2; bases outside the gene matches: 3. In DNA, the CDR3 is TGTGCCAGCAGCCTCGGGACTAGCGGGGCCTACAATGAGCAGTTCTTC. Its translation: CASSLGTSGAYNEQFF. The whole variable domain, remainder taken from reference TRBV5-4 and TRBJ2-1, is ETGVTQSPTHLIKTRGQQVTLRCSSQSGHNTVSWYQQALGQGPQFIFQYYREEENGRGNFPPRFSGLQFPNYSSELNVNALELDDSALYLCASSLGTSGAYNEQFFGPGTRLTVL.

The chain employs TRBV4-3 and TRBJ2-3; 9 bases match TRBD2. The CDR3 runs to 16 residues. The germline V gene encodes CDR1 LGHNA and CDR2 YSLEER. V lost 6 bases and J lost 6; bases outside the gene matches: 13. CDR3 region: CASRPTSGPTRDTQYF. CDR3 in DNA: TGCGCCAGCAGGCCTACTAGCGGGCCGACCAGGGATACGCAGTATTTT.

The rearrangement uses TRBV5-5 and TRBJ2-4; TRBD1 agrees at 8 bases. This CDR3 comprises 14 residues. CDR1 and CDR2 (germline): SGHKS, YYEKEE (reference sequence). V gave up 9 bases and J gave up 7 bases; unmatched junction bases: 12. CDR3 coding DNA: TGTGCCACCACACCTCGGGCAGGGGGCAACATTCAGTACTTC. This encodes CATTPRAGGNIQYF.

This clonotype was picked up many times. The rearrangement joins TRBV10-3 to TRBJ1-5; a weak D match, TRBD1 (5 bases). Between the trimmed V and J ends, which lost 3 bases and 3 bases, there was a span of 12 bases. Germline V gives CDR1 ENHRY, CDR2 SYGVKD. The CDR3 spans 15 residues. In DNA form, the CDR3 reads TGTGCCATCAGTGAAGGGGAAGCGGCCAATCAGCCCCAGCATTTT. Protein: CAISEGEAANQPQHF.

The rearrangement uses TRBV7-2 and TRBJ2-2; 14 nucleotides line up with TRBD2. The CDR3 has 19 residues. Germline trimming cut 5 bases from V and 3 bases from J; bases unmatched to any gene: 11. From germline, CDR1 is SGHTA and CDR2 FQGNSA. The CDR3 sequence is CASSPRLAGGPLDTGELFF. The CDR3 nucleotides are TGTGCCAGCAGCCCCCGACTAGCGGGAGGGCCCTTGGACACCGGGGAGCTGTTTTTT.

This clonotype has at least ten counts. This chain joins TRBV6-1 and TRBJ1-5; D is unresolved. This CDR3 has 16 residues. V shed 2 bases and J shed 0 bases, with 11 bases lying between them. Germline-derived CDR1 and CDR2 are MNHNS and SASEGT. This CDR3 is CASSEYGVDSNQPQHF. The DNA of the CDR3 is TGTGCCAGCAGTGAATACGGCGTGGATAGCAATCAGCCCCAGCATTTT.

This clonotype occurred many times. This chain links TRBV20-1 with TRBJ1-6; maybe TRBD1 (6 bases). The length of the CDR3 is 14 residues. V dropped 2 bases and J dropped 7 bases, with 12 bases sitting between them. Per germline, CDR1 DFQATT and CDR2 SNEGSKA (reference sequence). In DNA, the CDR3 is TGCAGTGCTAGACAGGGGTATGGGAATTCACCCCTCCACTTT. This translates into CSARQGYGNSPLHF.

The chain recombines TRBV18 with TRBJ1-1; 9 bases map to TRBD1. Trimming at V came to 8 bases and at J to 4 bases, leaving 11 bases not matched to a gene. Germline CDR1 is KGHSH and CDR2 is LQKENI. The CDR3 sequence is 15 residues long. Here the CDR3 DNA reads TGTGCCAGCGACGCGGGACAGGGTTTATTCACTGAAGCTTTCTTT. As protein: CASDAGQGLFTEAFF.

This sequence joins TRBV9 and TRBJ2-1; D remains unclear. Trimming removed 0 bases at V and 5 bases at J, with 12 bases between. Germline V lookup: CDR1 SGDLS, CDR2 YYNGEE. The CDR3 has 15 amino acids. The CDR3 DNA follows: TGTGCCAGCAGCGTAGATATGGGTAATGACAATGAGCAGTTCTTC. Residues: CASSVDMGNDNEQFF. Full variable domain (missing parts from reference TRBV9 and TRBJ2-1): DSGVTQTPKHLITATGQRVTLRCSPRSGDLSVYWYQQSLDQGLQFLIQYYNGEERAKGNILERFSAQQFPDLHSELNLSSLELGDSALYFCASSVDMGNDNEQFFGPGTRLTVL.

This chain joins TRBV9 and TRBJ1-1; no clear D gene. This CDR3 has 13 amino acids. Germline V gene sequence: CDR1 SGDLS, CDR2 YYNGEE. The ends were cut back, 0 bases at V and 3 bases at J, with 6 bases in the middle. The CDR3 bases are TGTGCCAGCAGCGTAGACTATTACACTGAAGCTTTCTTT. Protein product: CASSVDYYTEAFF.

In this sample, this clonotype turned up a few times. The rearrangement uses TRBV9 and TRBJ2-2; D is undetermined. Trimming shortened V by 0 bases and J by 6 bases, and 6 bases separated the two germline ends. Per germline, CDR1 SGDLS and CDR2 YYNGEE. This CDR3 comprises 13 residues. Written as DNA, the CDR3 is TGTGCCAGCAGCGTAGTCAGTTCCGGGGAGCTGTTTTTT. Translated, it gives CASSVVSSGELFF.

This chain joins TRBV10-3 and TRBJ2-1; D is unresolved. CDR1 and CDR2 from the germline V gene are ENHRY and SYGVKD. The CDR3 spans 12 residues. V lost 10 bases, J lost 5 bases, and 12 bases lay in between. In nucleotides, the CDR3 is TGTGCCACCAACGCTAGGGACAATGAGCAGTTCTTC. This encodes CATNARDNEQFF.

Worth noting for this clonotype: This clone may be a read error of a much larger clone one base away. This sequence joins TRBV3-1 and TRBJ2-7; weak D call: TRBD2 (6 bases). This CDR3 region has 13 residues. V was cut by 8 bases and J by 9 bases, with 20 bases left in between. CDR1 and CDR2 from the germline V gene are LGHDT and YNNKEL (reference sequence). CDR3 sequence (DNA): TGTGCCAGCGGAAGGCGAGAAAGGAGGGGGCAGTACTTC. This gives the protein CASGRRERRGQYF.

Comment on this clonotype: This may come from a read error, since a much larger clone is one base off. The chain recombines TRBV27 with TRBJ1-5; 8 bases agree with TRBD1. CDR3 length: 15 residues. Germline CDR1 is MNHEY and CDR2 is SMNVEV (reference sequence). The CDR3 sequence: CVSSTTGGLGQPQHF. The DNA for the CDR3 is TGTGTCAGCAGTACCACAGGGGGTCTAGGTCAGCCCCAGCATTTT.